Listed below are T cell receptor beta chains from one sample, sequenced in a study of T cells after yellow fever vaccination. A single record per CDR3 protein comes from TCRdb applying MiXCR to the 5' RACE reads. The repertoire consists of some 600,000 distinct CDR3 sequences, with 12% occurring once and the leading ten covering 15%. The sequenced sample was PBMCs, obtained on the day of the yellow fever booster vaccination. Receptor source: a man younger than 40 who received the YFV17D yellow fever vaccine. The CDR3 runs from the conserved cysteine through the conserved F or W. A D gene is named only where the DNA matches it firmly. The size field is filled for only some rows; it gives once, few, many or a size class.

V gene	D gene	CDR3 length	J gene	clone size	CDR3 protein	CDR3 DNA
TRBV7-8	NA	16	TRBJ2-7	few	CATTMWVAAAGYEQYF	TGTGCTACCACAATGTGGGTGGCCGCCGCTGGTTACGAGCAGTACTTC
TRBV4-3	NA	16	TRBJ2-1	many	CASSQEWARAYNEQFF	TGCGCCAGCAGCCAAGAGTGGGCACGGGCCTACAATGAGCAGTTCTTC
TRBV20-1	NA	13	TRBJ2-7	NA	CSATSARSYEQYF	TGCAGTGCTACTAGCGCCCGCTCCTACGAGCAGTACTTC
TRBV20-1	TRBD1	16	TRBJ1-5	few	CSASMHTGGGNQPQHF	TGCAGTGCTAGTATGCACACAGGGGGAGGCAATCAGCCCCAGCATTTT
TRBV6-2/TRBV6-3	NA	13	TRBJ2-1	few	CASSFKRYNEQFF	TGTGCCAGCAGCTTTAAGAGGTACAATGAGCAGTTCTTC
TRBV7-2	NA	14	TRBJ2-1	many	CASSLAISYNEQFF	TGCGCCAGCAGCTTGGCGATTTCCTACAATGAGCAGTTCTTC
TRBV10-3	NA	13	TRBJ2-7	NA	CAISESVNYEQYF	TGTGCCATCAGTGAGTCCGTGAACTACGAGCAGTACTTC
TRBV5-6	TRBD1	14	TRBJ1-2	few	CASSAGTVNYGYTF	TGTGCCAGCAGCGCCGGGACAGTTAACTATGGCTACACCTTC
TRBV27	NA	17	TRBJ2-3	few	CASSLSQGTASTDTQYF	TGTGCCAGCAGTTTATCACAGGGAACGGCGAGTACAGATACGCAGTATTTT
TRBV19	NA	13	TRBJ2-5	few	CASNQGPRETQYF	TGTGCCAGTAACCAGGGACCTCGGGAGACCCAGTACTTC
TRBV30	NA	15	TRBJ2-1	few	CAWSDGSSSYNEQFF	TGTGCCTGGAGTGACGGGAGCAGCTCCTACAATGAGCAGTTCTTC
TRBV4-3	TRBD1	15	TRBJ2-7	NA	CASSQDTGAGYEQYF	TGCGCCAGCAGCCAAGATACAGGGGCGGGCTACGAGCAGTACTTC
TRBV4-3	NA	12	TRBJ1-2	few	CASSPGSGGYTF	TGCGCCAGCAGCCCCGGGTCCGGTGGCTACACCTTC
TRBV29-1	NA	16	TRBJ2-3	few	CSVEGGRVGSTDTQYF	TGCAGCGTTGAAGGAGGAAGGGTTGGTAGCACAGATACGCAGTATTTT
TRBV25-1	NA	14	TRBJ2-5	NA	CASSDLRNVETQYF	TGTGCCAGCAGTGACCTCCGGAATGTGGAGACCCAGTACTTC
TRBV7-9	TRBD1	11	TRBJ1-1	NA	CASSTGGRAFF	TGTGCCAGCAGTACAGGGGGCAGAGCTTTCTTT
TRBV5-1	NA	16	TRBJ2-2	many	CASSLAVSGSTGELFF	TGCGCCAGCAGCTTGGCCGTGTCGGGTTCAACCGGGGAGCTGTTTTTT
TRBV9	NA	15	TRBJ2-5	few	CASSPRKSAGETQYF	TGTGCCAGCAGCCCCCGGAAGTCGGCGGGAGAGACCCAGTACTTC
TRBV6-5	NA	13	TRBJ2-3	NA	CASSWVRGDTQYF	TGTGCCAGCAGTTGGGTCCGAGGAGATACGCAGTATTTT
TRBV6-5	TRBD2	16	TRBJ2-5	few	CASSWSGTSGSETQYF	TGTGCCAGCAGTTGGTCCGGGACTAGCGGGAGCGAGACCCAGTACTTC
TRBV20-1	TRBD2	14	TRBJ2-5	few	CSAAGLAGVETQYF	TGCAGTGCGGCGGGACTAGCGGGAGTTGAGACCCAGTACTTC
TRBV29-1	NA	11	TRBJ2-2	NA	CSVVDIGELFF	TGCAGCGTTGTTGACATCGGGGAGCTGTTTTTT
TRBV5-1	TRBD1	15	TRBJ1-2	few	CASSYPLQGADGYTF	TGCGCCAGCAGTTACCCCCTACAGGGGGCAGATGGCTACACCTTC
TRBV15	NA	15	TRBJ2-1	few	CATSRYRDGYNEQFF	TGTGCCACCAGCAGATACCGGGACGGTTACAATGAGCAGTTCTTC
TRBV29-1	NA	13	TRBJ2-1	many	CSVAQSSYNEQFF	TGCAGCGTTGCCCAGAGCTCCTACAATGAGCAGTTCTTC
TRBV5-1	NA	16	TRBJ2-7	NA	CASSLVYNALSYEQYF	TGCGCCAGCAGCCTGGTTTATAATGCACTCTCCTACGAGCAGTACTTC
TRBV28	NA	14	TRBJ2-7	NA	CASSSPGSSYEQYF	TGTGCCAGCAGTTCCCCGGGATCCTCCTACGAGCAGTACTTC
TRBV7-9	TRBD2	15	TRBJ2-1	NA	CASSPRLAGVNEQFF	TGTGCCAGCAGCCCAAGACTAGCGGGAGTCAATGAGCAGTTCTTC
TRBV20-1	NA	17	TRBJ2-1	few	CSAKPAVGASSYNEQFF	TGCAGTGCTAAGCCGGCTGTCGGGGCTAGCTCCTACAATGAGCAGTTCTTC
TRBV20-1	NA	12	TRBJ2-5	many	CSAVEGLETQYF	TGCAGTGCTGTGGAGGGGTTGGAGACCCAGTACTTC
TRBV12-3/TRBV12-4	NA	14	TRBJ2-1	few	CASSFLTGVNEQFF	TGTGCCAGCAGTTTTTTAACGGGTGTCAATGAGCAGTTCTTC
TRBV5-6	NA	12	TRBJ1-2	NA	CASSLKPVGYTF	TGTGCCAGCAGCTTGAAACCGGTGGGCTACACCTTC
TRBV20-1	TRBD2	10	TRBJ2-1	NA	CSAIDREEFF	TGCAGTGCTATTGACCGGGAGGAGTTCTTC
TRBV2	NA	16	TRBJ2-3	few	CASRETLSFRTDTQYF	TGTGCCAGCAGAGAAACCCTATCATTCCGGACAGATACGCAGTATTTT
TRBV6-2/TRBV6-3	NA	17	TRBJ2-7	NA	CASSYPERTGNTYEQYF	TGTGCCAGCAGTTACCCGGAGCGGACGGGAAATACCTACGAGCAGTACTTC
TRBV9	NA	15	TRBJ1-5	many	CASSARGVSNQPQHF	TGTGCCAGCAGCGCCCGAGGGGTTAGCAATCAGCCCCAGCATTTT
TRBV7-2	NA	15	TRBJ1-3	few	CASSYRGNSGNTIYF	TGTGCCAGCAGCTACCGGGGGAACTCTGGAAACACCATATATTTT
TRBV25-1	NA	16	TRBJ2-5	few	CASSEYGGLGQGTQYF	TGTGCCAGCAGTGAATATGGCGGACTGGGTCAGGGGACCCAGTACTTC
TRBV5-1	NA	14	TRBJ2-7	NA	CASSLADPSYEQYF	TGCGCCAGCAGCTTGGCAGACCCGTCCTACGAGCAGTACTTC
TRBV3-1	NA	14	TRBJ1-5	few	CASSRRWDNQPQHF	TGTGCCAGCAGCCGTCGGTGGGACAATCAGCCCCAGCATTTT
TRBV29-1	TRBD1	13	TRBJ1-5	few	CSVEVTGNQPQHF	TGCAGCGTTGAAGTGACAGGGAATCAGCCCCAGCATTTT
TRBV7-2	NA	13	TRBJ2-7	NA	CASSRQKFYEQYF	TGTGCCAGCTCAAGGCAGAAGTTCTACGAGCAGTACTTC
TRBV6-5	TRBD2	15	TRBJ2-1	few	CASSHSRDYYNEQFF	TGTGCCAGCAGTCACTCCCGGGACTACTACAATGAGCAGTTCTTC
TRBV11-3	TRBD1	15	TRBJ2-3	NA	CASSEGQPLADTQYF	TGTGCCAGCAGCGAGGGACAGCCATTGGCAGATACGCAGTATTTT
TRBV6-2/TRBV6-3	TRBD1	15	TRBJ2-1	few	CASSLHRGRVNEQFF	TGTGCCAGCAGTCTTCACAGGGGGCGAGTTAATGAGCAGTTCTTC
TRBV15	NA	15	TRBJ1-1	NA	CATSIERLPGTEAFF	TGTGCCACCAGCATAGAGAGGCTTCCCGGGACTGAAGCTTTCTTT
TRBV7-2	TRBD2	16	TRBJ2-7	few	CASSQGGLAGNYEQYF	TGTGCCAGCAGCCAAGGAGGGCTAGCGGGAAACTACGAGCAGTACTTC
TRBV2	TRBD2	16	TRBJ2-1	few	CASSDKREHSYNEQFF	TGTGCCAGCAGTGATAAGCGGGAGCACTCCTACAATGAGCAGTTCTTC
TRBV4-2	NA	15	TRBJ2-2	NA	CASSEPHTNTGELFF	TGTGCCAGCAGCGAGCCTCACACGAACACCGGGGAGCTGTTTTTT
TRBV29-1	NA	13	TRBJ2-7	NA	CSVEGGLSYEQYF	TGCAGCGTTGAAGGTGGCTTATCCTACGAGCAGTACTTC
TRBV12-3/TRBV12-4	TRBD1	14	TRBJ2-5	NA	CASSSGQNQETQYF	TGTGCCAGCAGTTCGGGACAGAACCAAGAGACCCAGTACTTC
TRBV21-1	NA	14	TRBJ1-4	many	CASSYQGDDEKLFF	TGTGCCAGCAGCTACCAGGGTGATGACGAAAAACTGTTTTTT
TRBV19	NA	13	TRBJ1-5	NA	CASIQMGDTQQHF	TGTGCCAGTATCCAAATGGGGGACACCCAACAGCATTTT